This TCR beta chain was found in a study of blood T cell repertoires in COVID-19. Across the whole study: PBMCs, B-cell-depleted T cells, or T cells were the source of the cDNA or gDNA that made up the material.

The sample holds a few counts of this clone. Using immunoSEQ multiplex PCR, the repertoire was profiled, and TCRdb retains in-frame clones only, with some absent. The sample has some 190,000 clones, 81% seen once. Trimming pared 2 bases from V and 0 bases from J, leaving 5 bases between. This CDR3 is 15 amino acids long. The V gene's germline CDR1 is KGHSH and CDR2 LQKENI. The V call is TRBV18, the J call TRBJ1-6; D is ambiguous. The sequence was obtained from a woman between 40 and 55 years old with COVID-19, enrolled during active disease. Sequenced input: peripheral blood. CDR3 bases: TGTGCCAGCTCACCAGAGATCTCCTATAATTCACCCCTCCACTTT. Encoded protein: CASSPEISYNSPLHF.